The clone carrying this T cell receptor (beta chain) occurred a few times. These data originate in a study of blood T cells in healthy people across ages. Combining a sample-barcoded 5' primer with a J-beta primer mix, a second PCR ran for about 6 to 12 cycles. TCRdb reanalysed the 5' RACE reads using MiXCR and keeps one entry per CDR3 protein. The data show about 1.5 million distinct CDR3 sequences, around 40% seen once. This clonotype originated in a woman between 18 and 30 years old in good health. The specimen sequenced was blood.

CDR3 bases: TGTGCCAGCAGCTTAATCGGTAGGAGGGTAAAAGGCTACACCTTC. Its translation is CASSLIGRRVKGYTF. V usage is TRBV7-9 and J usage is TRBJ1-2; D call uncertain. CDR1 and CDR2 (germline): SEHNR, FQNEAQ (reference sequence). The CDR3 has 15 residues. V was shortened by 2 bases and J by 8 bases, with 18 bases between the two germline ends.